Below, one TCR beta chain is given with its context. Germline V gene sequence: CDR1 MNHEY, CDR2 SMNVEV (reference sequence). This CDR3 comprises 14 residues. The sample comes from a study of monozygotic twins with inflammatory bowel disease. Following a re-call of the 5' RACE reads, TCRdb has one entry per CDR3 protein and lacks DNA. The ten most abundant clones cover around an eighth of a sample with 90,000 to 110,000 distinct CDR3 sequences. The V call is TRBV27, the J call TRBJ2-7; TCRdb's assignment of TRBD1 cannot be checked, as there is no DNA. The sequenced sample consisted of blood. This TCR came from a human donor with ulcerative colitis or Crohn's disease, or a healthy co-twin of an affected twin (not recorded which). The CDR3 loop reads CASSLQGRYYEQYF.